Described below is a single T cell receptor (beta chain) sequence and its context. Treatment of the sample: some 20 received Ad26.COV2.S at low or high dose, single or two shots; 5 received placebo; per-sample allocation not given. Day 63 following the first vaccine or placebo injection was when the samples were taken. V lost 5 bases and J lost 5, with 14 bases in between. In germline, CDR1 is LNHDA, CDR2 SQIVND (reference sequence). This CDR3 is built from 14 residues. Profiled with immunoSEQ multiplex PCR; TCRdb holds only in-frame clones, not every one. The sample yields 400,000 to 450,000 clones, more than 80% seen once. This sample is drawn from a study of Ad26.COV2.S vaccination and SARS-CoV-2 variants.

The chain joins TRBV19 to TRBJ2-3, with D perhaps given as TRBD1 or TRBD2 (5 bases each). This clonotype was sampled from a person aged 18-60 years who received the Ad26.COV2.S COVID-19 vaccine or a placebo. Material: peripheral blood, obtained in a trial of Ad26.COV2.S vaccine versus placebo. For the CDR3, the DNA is TGTGCCAGTAGTGTGAGGGGCGCGGTAGATACGCAGTATTTT. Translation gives CASSVRGAVDTQYF.